These 26 T cell receptor beta chains came from one sample sequenced in a study of blood T cell repertoires in COVID-19. Produced via immunoSEQ multiplex PCR; TCRdb's table is partial and in-frame only. The sample carries approximately 250,000 clones, around 80% recorded once. The sequenced sample was peripheral blood. The source is a man aged 40-49 years who had recovered from COVID-19.

This sequence joins TRBV7-6 and TRBJ1-1; D gene ambiguous. CDR1 SGHVS and CDR2 FNYEAQ come from the germline V gene. The V and J ends lost 2 bases and 0 bases respectively, with 4 bases between them. This CDR3 has 13 amino acids. The CDR3 DNA is TGTGCCAGCAGCTTACAGATGAACACTGAAGCTTTCTTT. Its protein is CASSLQMNTEAFF.

The V gene is TRBV19, the J gene TRBJ1-2, with D possibly being TRBD1 (6 bases). The length of the CDR3 is 16 residues. The germline gives CDR1 LNHDA, CDR2 SQIVND (reference sequence). The ends were cut back, 6 bases at V and 4 bases at J, with 21 bases in the middle. CDR3 in amino acids: CASSFQDSSVSYGYTF. The CDR3, as DNA: TGTGCCAGTAGCTTCCAGGACAGCTCCGTTTCCTATGGCTACACCTTC.

The chain couples TRBV5-5 to TRBJ1-1; D gene unclear. Germline CDR1 and CDR2: SGHKS and YYEKEE (reference sequence). The CDR3 totals 12 residues. Trimming removed 2 bases from V and 2 bases from J, with 4 bases in between. For the CDR3, the DNA is TGTGCCAGCAGCTTCAGTAACACTGAAGCTTTCTTT. It codes for CASSFSNTEAFF. Combining the CDR3 with reference TRBV5-5 and TRBJ1-1 gives the whole variable domain DAGVTQSPTHLIKTRGQQVTLRCSPISGHKSVSWYQQVLGQGPQFIFQYYEKEERGRGNFPDRFSARQFPNYSSELNVNALLLGDSALYLCASSFSNTEAFFGQGTRLTVV.

This clone was detected only a few times. The V call is TRBV2, the J call TRBJ1-1, with 7 bases matching TRBD1. The germline V gene encodes CDR1 SNHLY and CDR2 FYNNEI. This CDR3 comprises 14 residues. J gave up 0 bases and V 7 bases, and 5 bases lay outside the gene matches. Here the CDR3 DNA reads TGTGCCAGCAAGCCGGGACAGTTGAACACTGAAGCTTTCTTT. Translation: CASKPGQLNTEAFF.

V and J are TRBV6-4 and TRBJ1-2, with 8 positions matching TRBD1. The CDR3 spans 15 residues. Losses at the gene ends were 3 bases for V and 4 bases for J; bases not matched to a gene: 7. From germline, CDR1 is MRHNA and CDR2 SNTAGT. The CDR3 DNA reads TGTGCCAGCAGTGAGTCCGGGACAGGTGTCTATGGCTACACCTTC. Protein sequence: CASSESGTGVYGYTF.

The rearrangement joins TRBV2 to TRBJ1-6; 7 bases match TRBD1. The CDR3 loop spans 15 amino acids. Germline assignment: CDR1 SNHLY and CDR2 FYNNEI. V was pared by 4 bases and J by 7 bases, with 7 bases of the junction left unmatched. The DNA of the CDR3 is TGTGCCAGCAGTGCGGACAGGCTGGAGAATTCACCCCTCCACTTT. Translating it yields CASSADRLENSPLHF.

This chain connects TRBV7-8 to TRBJ2-7; 9 positions match TRBD1. Germline V gene sequence: CDR1 SGHVS, CDR2 FQNEAQ. CDR3 length: 15 amino acids. Trimming cost V 5 bases and J 0 bases; bases outside gene matches: 5. In DNA form, the CDR3 reads TGTGCCAGCAGCCGAGGGACAGGGCCCTCCTACGAGCAGTACTTC. Translated: CASSRGTGPSYEQYF.

The chain employs TRBV3-1 (or the pseudogene TRBV3-2) and TRBJ2-7, with no clear D. From germline, CDR1 is LGHDT and CDR2 YNNKEL (reference sequence). This CDR3 is 12 amino acids long. V was pared by 5 bases and J by 0 bases, with 5 bases between. CDR3 region: CASSGSSYEQYF. The CDR3 DNA reads as TGTGCCAGCAGCGGCAGCTCCTACGAGCAGTACTTC.

The CDR3 spells CASSPRTGTEAFF. Written as DNA, the CDR3 is TGCGCCAGCAGCCCCCGGACTGGCACTGAAGCTTTCTTT. The chain couples TRBV4-1 to TRBJ1-1; unclear D gene. V lost 4 bases and J 4 bases, leaving 10 bases between the germline ends. The CDR3 covers 13 residues. The germline V gene encodes CDR1 MGHRA and CDR2 YSYEKL.

The chain is built from TRBV24-1 and TRBJ2-1; 11 bases agree with TRBD2. The CDR3 is made up of 16 amino acids. Germline V CDR1 and CDR2: KGHDR, SFDVKD. The J segment lost 6 bases and the V segment lost 4 bases, leaving 7 bases of the junction unmatched. The CDR3 DNA reads as TGTGCCACCAGTGACCCTACTAGCGGGAGAACCAATGAGCAGTTCTTC. Protein: CATSDPTSGRTNEQFF.

V gene TRBV4-3 combines with J gene TRBJ1-6, with D unresolved. The CDR3 sequence is 18 residues long. V was cut by 2 bases and J by 0 bases, with 14 bases left in between. Germline loops: CDR1 LGHNA, CDR2 YSLEER. The CDR3 reads CASSQHKLGSSYNSPLHF. The CDR3 DNA reads TGCGCCAGCAGCCAACACAAGTTAGGGAGCTCCTATAATTCACCCCTCCACTTT.

The chain uses TRBV30 and TRBJ1-1, with 7 bases matching TRBD1. The CDR3 is 13 residues long. CDR1 and CDR2 (germline): GTSNPN, SVGIG (reference sequence). The J segment lost 3 bases and the V segment lost 5 bases, leaving 6 bases of the junction unmatched. CDR3 DNA sequence: TGTGCCTGGGGCCATGACAGGGACACTGAAGCTTTCTTT. Its translation: CAWGHDRDTEAFF.

The J gene is TRBJ2-1, the V gene TRBV11-2, with 11 bases that match TRBD2. This CDR3 region has 15 residues. The junction had 7 bases not matched to a gene; V was cut back by 7 bases and J by 5 bases. From germline, CDR1 is SGHAT and CDR2 FQNNGV. The CDR3 loop reads CASIKRTSGHNEQFF. The CDR3 nucleotides are TGTGCCAGCATCAAAAGGACTAGCGGGCACAATGAGCAGTTCTTC.

The rearrangement joins TRBV3-1 (or the pseudogene TRBV3-2) to TRBJ2-3, with D unclear. Germline CDR1 reads LGHDT; CDR2 reads YNNKEL (reference sequence). Trimming cost V 4 bases and J 2 bases, with 7 bases left between them. The CDR3 loop spans 13 amino acids. CDR3 amino acids: CASSLSYTDTQYF. Written as DNA, the CDR3 is TGTGCCAGCAGCCTCAGTTACACAGATACGCAGTATTTT.

The V call is TRBV10-2, the J call TRBJ2-1, with D maybe TRBD1 (6 bases). V was clipped by 3 bases and J by 8 bases, with 17 bases between them. The CDR3 runs 15 residues. Germline CDR1 reads WSHSY; CDR2 reads SAAADI. Written as DNA, the CDR3 is TGCGCCAGCAGTGAACCGACAGGTGGGGGTGATGAGCAGTTCTTC. Translating gives CASSEPTGGGDEQFF.

This clone has just one count. The chain employs TRBV3-1 (or the pseudogene TRBV3-2) and TRBJ2-2; 12 positions match TRBD2. The CDR3 contains 17 residues. CDR1 is LGHDT, CDR2 YNNKEL, per germline (reference sequence). The junction had 9 bases not matched to a gene; V was cut back by 8 bases and J by 2 bases. CDR3 nucleotide sequence: TGTGCCAGCCTGTTGACTAGCGGGGGACCTAACACCGGGGAGCTGTTTTTT. Amino acids: CASLLTSGGPNTGELFF.

This chain joins TRBV5-5 and TRBJ2-3; unclear D gene. CDR1 and CDR2 (germline): SGHKS, YYEKEE (reference sequence). The ends were cut back, 0 bases at V and 6 bases at J, with 8 bases in the middle. There are 13 residues in the CDR3. This chain's CDR3 is CASSLAVADTQYF. The CDR3 bases are TGTGCCAGCAGCTTGGCCGTCGCGGATACGCAGTATTTT.

The chain uses TRBV7-9 and TRBJ1-2, with TRBD1 matching 8 bases. V gave up 5 bases and J gave up 2 bases; unmatched junction bases: 7. The CDR3 is 15 amino acids. Germline CDR1 is SEHNR and CDR2 is FQNEAQ (reference sequence). The CDR3 reads CASSGTDRANYGYTF. The CDR3 DNA follows: TGTGCCAGCAGCGGGACGGACAGGGCAAACTATGGCTACACCTTC.

This sequence joins TRBV27 and TRBJ1-2, with TRBD1 matching 7 bases. Germline V gene sequence: CDR1 MNHEY, CDR2 SMNVEV (reference sequence). Trimming took 2 bases from V and 8 from J; bases not matched to a gene: 11. This CDR3 has 15 amino acids. Here the CDR3 DNA reads TGTGCCAGCAGTTTAAAGTCGGCAGGGGGATTCGGCTACACCTTC. Translated: CASSLKSAGGFGYTF.

This chain joins TRBV7-2 and TRBJ1-2, with TRBD1 matching over 7 bases. The CDR3 loop spans 15 amino acids. The junction had 10 bases not matched to a gene; V was cut back by 2 bases and J by 7 bases. Germline assignment: CDR1 SGHTA and CDR2 FQGNSA. The CDR3 is CASSLPTTGLIGYTF. CDR3 coding DNA: TGTGCCAGCAGCTTACCCACGACAGGGCTCATTGGCTACACCTTC.

V is TRBV10-3 and J is TRBJ1-2, with D tentatively TRBD1 (5 bases). The CDR3 is 15 residues long. In germline, CDR1 is ENHRY, CDR2 SYGVKD. Between the trimmed V and J ends, which lost 3 bases and 8 bases, there was a span of 19 bases. The CDR3 spells CAISEFGGDREGYTF. The DNA for the CDR3 is TGTGCCATCAGTGAATTTGGTGGAGACAGAGAAGGCTACACCTTC.

The chain employs TRBV9 and TRBJ2-3; D uncertain. Trimming shortened V by 0 bases and J by 4 bases, and 9 bases separated the two germline ends. This CDR3 is built from 14 residues. CDR1 is SGDLS, CDR2 YYNGEE, per germline. CDR3: CASSVESGSDTQYF. The CDR3 nucleotides read TGTGCCAGCAGCGTAGAATCCGGTTCAGATACGCAGTATTTT.

This clone has just one count. The rearrangement uses TRBV5-1 and TRBJ2-3, with TRBD2 as a possible D gene (5 bases). The ends were cut back, 4 bases at V and 8 bases at J, with 17 bases in the middle. CDR1 SGHRS and CDR2 YFSETQ come from the germline V gene. The CDR3 is 14 amino acids. The CDR3 spells CASSPGEIIGTQYF. The CDR3 nucleotides read TGCGCCAGCAGCCCCGGGGAAATCATAGGTACGCAGTATTTT.

This clone turned up a few times. The chain employs TRBV7-2 and TRBJ1-1; no definite D call. CDR3 size: 15 residues. In germline, CDR1 is SGHTA, CDR2 FQGNSA. Trimming pared 5 bases from V and 5 bases from J, leaving 18 bases between. The CDR3 DNA sequence: TGTGCCAGCAGCCCTAACCGTCAGGCCATAACTGAAGCTTTCTTT. Encoded protein: CASSPNRQAITEAFF.

This clone has only a few counts. The gene calls are TRBV7-9 and TRBJ1-2; TRBD1 is a possible D gene (6 bases). This CDR3 has 16 residues. Germline CDR1 is SEHNR and CDR2 is FQNEAQ (reference sequence). V dropped 3 bases and J dropped 1 base, with 15 bases sitting between them. The CDR3 loop is CASSFSQGPINYGYTF. The DNA for the CDR3 is TGTGCCAGCAGCTTCTCACAGGGCCCCATTAACTATGGCTACACCTTC.

This clone was observed a handful of times. V is TRBV29-1 and J is TRBJ1-1, with TRBD1 as a possible D gene (5 bases). The V gene's germline CDR1 is SQVTM and CDR2 ANQGSEA. The CDR3 consists of 13 residues. Trimming left V 6 bases short and J 1 base short, with 12 bases between. The DNA of the CDR3 is TGCAGCGTGCACAGGCTGGGGAACACTGAAGCTTTCTTT. Residues: CSVHRLGNTEAFF.